These 24 T cell receptor beta chains share one sample of origin, sequenced in a study of Ad26.COV2.S vaccination and SARS-CoV-2 variants. Some clones are missing from TCRdb's copy, which holds only in-frame ones; the method was immunoSEQ multiplex PCR. The sample lists more than 150,000 clones, roughly 85% occurring once. The specimen comprised peripheral blood, sampled after recovery from COVID-19. These receptor sequences come from a human donor who had recovered from COVID-19.

The chain is built from TRBV5-1 and TRBJ2-7; possible D gene TRBD1, 5 bases. This CDR3 has 13 residues. Trimming pared 0 bases from V and 2 bases from J, leaving 6 bases between. Germline V gene sequence: CDR1 SGHRS, CDR2 YFSETQ. CDR3 in DNA: TGCGCCAGCAGCTTGGACAGGACCTACGAGCAGTACTTC. It yields the protein CASSLDRTYEQYF.

V usage is TRBV2 and J usage is TRBJ1-3; no clear D. Germline CDR1 and CDR2: SNHLY and FYNNEI. The V end was cut by 1 base, the J end by 4 bases, with 14 bases between. CDR3 size: 16 residues. The CDR3 DNA reads as TGTGCCAGCAGTGAAGATATTTCCCGGGTAGGAAACACCATATATTTT. Its protein is CASSEDISRVGNTIYF.

This chain joins TRBV18 and TRBJ2-5, with TRBD1 matching over 9 bases. V dropped 3 bases and J dropped 5; count of bases not matched to a gene: 7. Per the germline V gene, CDR1 is KGHSH and CDR2 is LQKENI. The CDR3 loop spans 15 amino acids. The chain's CDR3 is CASSPTGGQLETQYF. CDR3 in DNA: TGTGCCAGCTCACCGACAGGGGGACAGCTCGAGACCCAGTACTTC.

The chain uses TRBV28 and TRBJ1-5; D is ambiguous. Between the trimmed V and J ends, which lost 4 bases and 1 base, there was a span of 5 bases. The germline V gene encodes CDR1 MDHEN and CDR2 SYDVKM. This CDR3 contains 13 residues. The CDR3 loop is CASSSRSNQPQHF. DNA for the CDR3: TGTGCCAGCAGTTCCAGGAGCAATCAGCCCCAGCATTTT. Filled out from reference TRBV28 and TRBJ1-5, the complete variable domain reads DVKVTQSSRYLVKRTGEKVFLECVQDMDHENMFWYRQDPGLGLRLIYFSYDVKMKEKGDIPEGYSVSREKKERFSLILESASTNQTSMYLCASSSRSNQPQHFGDGTRLSIL.

In the case of this clone: The sample holds other DNA sequences that translate to the same CDR3. In nucleotides, the CDR3 is TGTGCCAGCAGCCTGACTCTACAAGAGACCCAGTACTTC. Translation gives CASSLTLQETQYF. The chain has TRBV11-3 and TRBJ2-5; D is undetermined. Germline V gene sequence: CDR1 SGHNT, CDR2 YENEEA. The CDR3 spans 13 residues. V was clipped by 5 bases and J by 2 bases, with 9 bases between them. Combining the CDR3 with reference TRBV11-3 and TRBJ2-5 gives the whole variable domain EAGVVQSPRYKIIEKKQPVAFWCNPISGHNTLYWYLQNLGQGPELLIRYENEEAVDDSQLPKDRFSAERLKGVDSTLKIQPAELGDSAVYLCASSLTLQETQYFGPGTRLLVL.

The V and J genes are TRBV7-8 and TRBJ2-2, with 9 positions matching TRBD1. The trim removed 7 bases at V and 2 bases at J, leaving 8 bases unmatched. This CDR3 has 16 residues. Germline values: CDR1 SGHVS, CDR2 FQNEAQ. The chain's CDR3 is CASNSPDRGNTGELFF. The CDR3 bases are TGTGCCAGCAACTCCCCGGACAGGGGAAACACCGGGGAGCTGTTTTTT.

This clone was found a few times. This chain links TRBV6-6 with TRBJ1-5; tentative D call: TRBD1 (6 bases). The CDR3 covers 15 residues. V lost 6 bases and J 3 bases, leaving 15 bases between the germline ends. Looked up from germline, CDR1 is MNHNY and CDR2 is SVGAGI (reference sequence). Here the CDR3 DNA reads TGTGCCAGCAGCTCTTCCACAGGGTTCAATCAGCCCCAGCATTTT. Amino acid sequence: CASSSSTGFNQPQHF.

The table lists this clone with a count of one. This chain joins TRBV27 and TRBJ1-4; TRBD1 aligns across 7 bases. V gave up 5 bases and J gave up 5 bases; unmatched junction bases: 5. In germline, CDR1 is MNHEY, CDR2 SMNVEV (reference sequence). The CDR3 is 14 amino acids. CDR3 amino acids: CASSLRRGNEKLFF. The CDR3 DNA sequence: TGTGCCAGCAGTCTCCGCAGGGGGAATGAAAAACTGTTTTTT.

The chain joins TRBV6-5 to TRBJ1-6, with TRBD1 matching over 8 bases. CDR1 and CDR2 from the germline V gene are MNHEY and SVGAGI. The CDR3 is made up of 15 amino acids. The J segment lost 7 bases and the V segment lost 6 bases, leaving 8 bases of the junction unmatched. CDR3 bases: TGTGCCAGCAGAGCAGGGGGCTCGGGGAATTCACCCCTCCACTTT. Amino acids: CASRAGGSGNSPLHF.

This clone appeared once. The chain employs TRBV7-2 and TRBJ2-1; 11 bases are a match to TRBD2. Germline V CDR1 and CDR2: SGHTA, FQGNSA. This CDR3 contains 15 residues. With V trimmed by 1 base and J by 8 bases, 4 bases remained unmatched. CDR3 sequence (DNA): TGTGCCAGCAGCTTAGGACTAGCGGGAACGGATGAGCAGTTCTTC. This gives the protein CASSLGLAGTDEQFF.

The V and J genes are TRBV2 and TRBJ2-7; 7 bases map to TRBD1. The CDR3 has 13 residues. The V segment lost 6 bases and the J segment 2 bases; nucleotides outside the gene matches: 4. Germline CDR1 and CDR2: SNHLY and FYNNEI. The CDR3 here is CASRTTGTYEQYF. CDR3 nucleotide sequence: TGTGCCAGCAGGACGACAGGGACCTACGAGCAGTACTTC.

This chain joins TRBV5-4 and TRBJ2-7; 12 nucleotides line up with TRBD1. The CDR3 is made up of 15 amino acids. Germline values: CDR1 SGHNT, CDR2 YYREEE (reference sequence). V shed 4 bases and J 2 bases; nucleotides not matched to a gene: 4. For the CDR3, the DNA is TGTGCCAGCAGCCTCCGGGACAGGGGGCCCTACGAGCAGTACTTC. It codes for CASSLRDRGPYEQYF. The full variable domain, rest sourced from reference TRBV5-4 and TRBJ2-7, is ETGVTQSPTHLIKTRGQQVTLRCSSQSGHNTVSWYQQALGQGPQFIFQYYREEENGRGNFPPRFSGLQFPNYSSELNVNALELDDSALYLCASSLRDRGPYEQYFGPGTRLTVT.

The chain recombines TRBV5-1 with TRBJ2-5; tentatively, D is TRBD1 (6 bases). Trimming removed 2 bases from V and 5 bases from J, with 10 bases in between. This CDR3 is built from 13 residues. CDR1 is SGHRS, CDR2 YFSETQ, per germline. CDR3 bases: TGCGCCAGCAGCTTAACCACAGGGGAGACCCAGTACTTC. Its translation: CASSLTTGETQYF.

V and J are TRBV13 and TRBJ2-7; D call uncertain. Looked up from germline, CDR1 is PRHDT and CDR2 is FYEKMQ (reference sequence). The CDR3 loop spans 14 amino acids. V was shortened by 5 bases and J by 2 bases, with 13 bases between the two germline ends. CDR3 sequence: CASSPRRLAYEQYF. In DNA, the CDR3 is TGTGCCAGCAGCCCACGACGGCTAGCCTACGAGCAGTACTTC. Drawing the rest from reference TRBV13 and TRBJ2-7, the complete variable domain is AAGVIQSPRHLIKEKRETATLKCYPIPRHDTVYWYQQGPGQDPQFLISFYEKMQSDKGSIPDRFSAQQFSDYHSELNMSSLELGDSALYFCASSPRRLAYEQYFGPGTRLTVT.

The chain joins TRBV10-2 to TRBJ1-6; 7 nucleotides align to TRBD1. This CDR3 spans 12 amino acids. Germline assignment: CDR1 WSHSY and CDR2 SAAADI. Germline trimming cut 8 bases from V and 10 bases from J; bases unmatched to any gene: 5. CDR3 amino acids: CASRDSGSPLHF. The CDR3 DNA follows: TGCGCCAGCCGGGACAGTGGGTCACCCCTCCACTTT.

The chain joins TRBV6-5 to TRBJ2-1; D unresolved. With 6 bases removed from V and 5 bases from J, the gap between germline ends came to 11 bases. Germline lookup yields CDR1 MNHEY and CDR2 SVGAGI. This CDR3 has 13 amino acids. DNA of the CDR3: TGTGCCAGCAGGACAAGACAAGACAATGAGCAGTTCTTC. Translated: CASRTRQDNEQFF.

The chain combines TRBV27 with TRBJ2-2, with 9 nucleotides matching TRBD2. The CDR3 spans 16 residues. V gave up 3 bases and J gave up 5 bases; unmatched junction bases: 7. Germline CDR1 reads MNHEY; CDR2 reads SMNVEV (reference sequence). The CDR3 region has the DNA TGTGCCAGCAGTTTCATAGCGGGAGTAGATACCGGGGAGCTGTTTTTT. As protein: CASSFIAGVDTGELFF.

V usage is TRBV2 and J usage is TRBJ2-1; 8 positions agree with TRBD2. Germline loops: CDR1 SNHLY, CDR2 FYNNEI. J was trimmed by 4 bases and V by 2 bases; bases with no gene match: 4. The CDR3 consists of 15 residues. The CDR3 nucleotides read TGTGCCAGCAGTGAAAAAGGACTAGCTTACAATGAGCAGTTCTTC. This sequence encodes CASSEKGLAYNEQFF.

The CDR3 region is CASSNRDQPQHF. In nucleotides, the CDR3 is TGTGCCAGCAGTAACAGGGATCAGCCCCAGCATTTT. V usage is TRBV6-5 and J usage is TRBJ1-5; D possibly corresponds to TRBD1 (6 bases). The CDR3 runs 12 residues. The germline CDR1 and CDR2 sequences are MNHEY and SVGAGI. The V and J ends lost 5 bases and 5 bases respectively, with 7 bases between them.

The gene calls are TRBV19 and TRBJ1-6, with unresolved D. V was trimmed by 3 bases and J by 10 bases, leaving 10 bases between them. The CDR3 extends over 13 amino acids. Germline V lookup: CDR1 LNHDA, CDR2 SQIVND (reference sequence). The CDR3 region is CASSIGTDSPLHF. In DNA form, the CDR3 reads TGTGCCAGTAGTATCGGCACGGACTCACCCCTCCACTTT.

The V call is TRBV7-2, the J call TRBJ2-7; TRBD2 aligns across 15 bases. The CDR3 consists of 15 residues. Per the germline V gene, CDR1 is SGHTA and CDR2 is FQGNSA. J gave up 9 bases and V 5 bases, and 8 bases lay outside the gene matches. CDR3 sequence reads: CASSPWTSGGALQYF. CDR3 nucleotides: TGTGCCAGCAGCCCGTGGACTAGCGGGGGGGCTTTGCAGTACTTC.

This clone was detected only once. V usage is TRBV5-4 and J usage is TRBJ1-1; the D is unclear. Germline values: CDR1 SGHNT, CDR2 YYREEE (reference sequence). The CDR3 sequence is 14 residues long. With 0 bases removed from V and 8 bases from J, the gap between germline ends came to 14 bases. DNA of the CDR3: TGTGCCAGCAGCTTGGACCCCATGGCCCGGGAAGCTTTCTTT. Translating it yields CASSLDPMAREAFF.

The chain uses TRBV7-8 and TRBJ1-4; perhaps TRBD1 as D (6 bases). Germline CDR1 SGHVS, CDR2 FQNEAQ. The length of the CDR3 is 17 residues. Trimming pared 4 bases from V and 6 bases from J, leaving 21 bases between. In DNA form, the CDR3 reads TGTGCCAGCAGCTCCCGGGACATGTCGAGTTCGGATGAAAAACTGTTTTTT. The encoded protein is CASSSRDMSSSDEKLFF.

This chain uses TRBV21-1 with TRBJ2-1; TRBD1 is the table's D call and was not checked against the DNA. TRBV21-1 is noted as a pseudogene. CDR3 length: 17 residues. In nucleotides, the CDR3 is TGTGCCAGCAGCAAAAAGAAACAGGGGGTGAATTACAATGAGCAGTTCTTC. Protein: CASSKKKQGVNYNEQFF.